Each of the 29 T cell receptor beta chains below was sequenced from the same sample in a study of response to subunit inactivated influenza vaccine. TCRdb fed the RT-PCR reads into MiXCR, producing one record per CDR3 protein. This sample carries over 400,000 distinct CDR3 sequences, 10% to 15% of them seen once, and the ten largest clones take 13%. The starting material was PBMCs from blood, obtained roughly 6 weeks after vaccination. The receptors were gathered from a man in his fifties who received an inactivated influenza vaccine.

This clonotype was counted a few times. V is TRBV12-3 or TRBV12-4 and J is TRBJ2-3; 16 bases align to TRBD2. The CDR3 runs 17 residues. Losses at the gene ends were 5 bases for V and 4 bases for J; bases not matched to a gene: 6. The CDR3 reads CASSPGTSGRAADTQYF. In nucleotides, the CDR3 is TGTGCCAGCAGTCCTGGGACTAGCGGGAGGGCGGCAGATACGCAGTATTTT.

This clonotype was seen repeatedly, ten times or more. The chain combines TRBV4-3 with TRBJ1-5, with D possibly matching TRBD1 (5 bases). V dropped 0 bases and J dropped 0 bases, with 12 bases sitting between them. Germline assignment: CDR1 LGHNA and CDR2 YSLEER. The CDR3 is 17 amino acids. CDR3: CASSQDPGPYSNQPQHF. Written as DNA, the CDR3 is TGCGCCAGCAGCCAAGATCCGGGACCATATAGCAATCAGCCCCAGCATTTT.

This clonotype has a handful of counts. V usage is TRBV12-3 or TRBV12-4 and J usage is TRBJ2-3; weak D call: TRBD1 (7 bases). The CDR3 covers 17 residues. V was pared by 4 bases and J by 0 bases, with 17 bases between. CDR3 sequence reads: CASSSNRGGGSTDTQYF. As DNA, the CDR3 is TGTGCCAGCAGTTCCAACAGGGGAGGTGGTAGCACAGATACGCAGTATTTT.

This clonotype has more than one count but fewer than ten. The chain employs TRBV7-2 and TRBJ2-5, with D possibly being TRBD2 (6 bases). The CDR3 length is 15 residues. V shed 1 base and J shed 7 bases, with 16 bases lying between them. Per the germline V gene, CDR1 is SGHTA and CDR2 is FQGNSA. The CDR3 DNA is TGTGCCAGCAGCTTAGTTGTCGGGGGTGATGGGACCCAGTACTTC. Protein product: CASSLVVGGDGTQYF.

Concerning this clonotype: This may be a read error, as it is one base from a much larger clone. The J gene is TRBJ2-1, the V gene TRBV24-1; D may be TRBD2 (5 bases). Germline V gene sequence: CDR1 KGHDR, CDR2 SFDVKD. The CDR3 spans 11 residues. As DNA, the CDR3 is TGTGCCACCAGTGCTCGGGATGAGCACTTCTTC. Encoded protein: CATSARDEHFF.

This clonotype has at least ten counts. The genes are TRBV5-6 and TRBJ1-1, with D unclear. Germline CDR1 is SGHDT and CDR2 is YYEEEE. V gave up 0 bases and J gave up 6 bases, with 6 bases separating them. The CDR3 contains 12 residues. CDR3: CASSLVGSEAFF. The CDR3 nucleotides read TGTGCCAGCAGCTTGGTTGGGTCTGAAGCTTTCTTT.

The chain links TRBV20-1 to TRBJ2-2; D perhaps matches TRBD1 (5 bases). Between the trimmed V and J ends, which lost 3 bases and 7 bases, there was a span of 6 bases. Per the germline V gene, CDR1 is DFQATT and CDR2 is SNEGSKA (reference sequence). This CDR3 spans 11 amino acids. The CDR3 nucleotides are TGCAGTGCTAGCAGGGTCGGGGAGCTGTTTTTT. The encoded protein is CSASRVGELFF.

This chain connects TRBV10-2 to TRBJ1-2; D is undetermined. Germline lookup yields CDR1 WSHSY and CDR2 SAAADI. V dropped 5 bases and J dropped 4 bases, with 14 bases sitting between them. The CDR3 extends over 14 amino acids. Here the CDR3 reads CASSITLGSYGYTF. The CDR3 nucleotides read TGCGCCAGCAGTATCACGTTGGGGAGCTATGGCTACACCTTC.

V gene TRBV5-1 combines with J gene TRBJ2-5; D is unclear. V lost 0 bases, J lost 2 bases, and 5 bases lay in between. CDR3 length: 13 amino acids. Germline values: CDR1 SGHRS, CDR2 YFSETQ. As DNA, the CDR3 is TGCGCCAGCAGCTTGGAGGGACAAGAGACCCAGTACTTC. It translates to CASSLEGQETQYF.

This clonotype occurred a few times. The rearrangement joins TRBV3-1 to TRBJ2-4, with 7 nucleotides matching TRBD1. Trimming removed 4 bases from V and 1 base from J; junction bases left unmatched: 1. Germline assignment: CDR1 LGHDT and CDR2 YNNKEL (reference sequence). This CDR3 comprises 14 residues. The chain's CDR3 is CASSPQGAKNIQYF. The CDR3 nucleotides are TGTGCCAGCAGCCCACAGGGGGCCAAAAACATTCAGTACTTC.

The V call is TRBV29-1, the J call TRBJ2-7; a weak D match, TRBD2 (6 bases). The CDR3 runs to 14 residues. V was cut by 6 bases and J by 0 bases, with 15 bases left in between. Germline-derived CDR1 and CDR2 are SQVTM and ANQGSEA. The CDR3 DNA reads TGCAGCGTGCAGGGACTGAAACCCTCCTACGAGCAGTACTTC. Translation: CSVQGLKPSYEQYF.

This clonotype was found a few times. V is TRBV12-5 and J is TRBJ2-3; D unresolved. Germline V gene lookup returns CDR1 LGHNT and CDR2 FRNRAP. V shed 2 bases and J shed 1 base, with 7 bases lying between them. This CDR3 comprises 14 residues. The CDR3: CASGLLERTDTQYF. The DNA for the CDR3 is TGTGCTAGTGGTTTGTTGGAACGCACAGATACGCAGTATTTT.

In this sample, this clonotype turned up a few times. The genes are TRBV20-1 and TRBJ2-3; 8 bases match TRBD2. The CDR3 consists of 15 residues. V dropped 0 bases and J dropped 6; count of bases not matched to a gene: 8. CDR1 and CDR2 from the germline V gene are DFQATT and SNEGSKA (reference sequence). For the CDR3, the DNA is TGCAGTGCTAGAGATCGAAGCGGGAGTTGGGATACGCAGTATTTT. Translated, it gives CSARDRSGSWDTQYF.

The V gene is TRBV12-3 or TRBV12-4, the J gene TRBJ2-5; the D is unclear. The CDR3 spans 14 residues. V lost 5 bases and J 5 bases, leaving 15 bases between the germline ends. The CDR3 protein is CASSPEPVGETQYF. The CDR3 nucleotides are TGTGCCAGCAGTCCCGAGCCCGTGGGGGAGACCCAGTACTTC.

This clonotype was seen many times. The chain uses TRBV7-9 and TRBJ2-7; 11 bases line up with TRBD1. V lost 4 bases to trimming and J lost 6 bases; unmatched junction nucleotides: 5. Germline V gene sequence: CDR1 SEHNR, CDR2 FQNEAQ (reference sequence). This CDR3 is built from 14 residues. The CDR3 bases are TGTGCCAGCAGCTCTAGCGGGACAGGGGGCGAGCAGTACTTC. Its translation: CASSSSGTGGEQYF.

This clonotype occurred a few times. This sequence joins TRBV7-2 and TRBJ2-7; D possibly corresponds to TRBD1 (6 bases). This CDR3 spans 15 amino acids. The V and J ends lost 5 bases and 0 bases respectively, with 14 bases between them. Germline loops: CDR1 SGHTA, CDR2 FQGNSA. The CDR3 loop reads CASSPDRSSSYEQYF. CDR3 nucleotides: TGTGCCAGCAGCCCCGACAGGAGTAGCTCCTACGAGCAGTACTTC.

This clonotype came up a few times. V and J are TRBV12-3 or TRBV12-4 and TRBJ2-7; 8 bases agree with TRBD1. The CDR3 loop spans 15 amino acids. J was trimmed by 5 bases and V by 1 base; bases with no gene match: 7. In DNA, the CDR3 is TGTGCCAGCAGTTTAGGTAGTACAGGGGGGCACGAGCAGTACTTC. Translating gives CASSLGSTGGHEQYF.

This clonotype has more than one count but fewer than ten. For the CDR3, the DNA is TGTGCCAGCAACAGCCTCCGGGACAACCCTGCTGCGCAGTATTTT. It specifies CASNSLRDNPAAQYF. J is TRBJ2-3 and V is TRBV12-3 or TRBV12-4; perhaps TRBD1 as D (6 bases). This CDR3 contains 15 residues. The ends were cut back, 7 bases at V and 10 bases at J, with 24 bases in the middle.

J is TRBJ2-2 and V is TRBV7-8, with D maybe TRBD1 (6 bases). Deletions cut 0 bases from V and 7 bases from J, with 12 bases between. The CDR3 runs 15 residues. In germline, CDR1 is SGHVS, CDR2 FQNEAQ. CDR3 nucleotides: TGTGCCAGCAGCTTAGCGGGGGCCTACAGCGGGGAGCTGTTTTTT. It encodes CASSLAGAYSGELFF.

The gene calls are TRBV28 and TRBJ1-2; perhaps TRBD1 as D (5 bases). V lost 6 bases and J lost 7, with 15 bases in between. Germline CDR1 reads MDHEN; CDR2 reads SYDVKM. The CDR3 spans 13 residues. The CDR3 bases are TGTGCCAGCAGGCTACAGGTCGTCGGTGGCTACACCTTC. It codes for CASRLQVVGGYTF.

This clonotype was seen only a few times. The chain joins TRBV5-6 to TRBJ2-7; TRBD1 aligns across 8 bases. Germline V gives CDR1 SGHDT, CDR2 YYEEEE. The CDR3 extends over 14 amino acids. The V and J ends lost 6 bases and 0 bases, in that order; junction bases with no gene match: 5. The CDR3 sequence: CASKATGGSYEQYF. CDR3 nucleotide sequence: TGTGCCAGCAAGGCTACAGGGGGCTCCTACGAGCAGTACTTC.

This clonotype was detected only a few times. This sequence joins TRBV4-2 and TRBJ1-1; 7 bases match TRBD1. Germline V gives CDR1 LGHNA, CDR2 YNFKEQ. The length of the CDR3 is 15 residues. J gave up 4 bases and V 4 bases, and 9 bases lay outside the gene matches. CDR3 coding DNA: TGTGCCAGCAGCCCCCGGGACAGACCGACCACTGAAGCTTTCTTT. This gives the protein CASSPRDRPTTEAFF.

This clonotype occurred many times. The CDR3 sequence: CASSQVSNEQFF. The CDR3 nucleotides are TGTGCCAGCAGCCAAGTTAGCAATGAGCAGTTCTTC. This sequence joins TRBV3-1 and TRBJ2-1, with no clear D. This CDR3 contains 12 residues. Germline CDR1 LGHDT, CDR2 YNNKEL (reference sequence). V was trimmed by 1 base and J by 6 bases, leaving 4 bases between them.

This clonotype came up many times. The chain recombines TRBV5-6 with TRBJ2-1, with no clear D. CDR3 size: 14 residues. Trimming removed 4 bases from V and 3 bases from J, with 11 bases in between. Looked up from germline, CDR1 is SGHDT and CDR2 is YYEEEE. The CDR3 DNA follows: TGTGCCAGCAGCCCGCGGAGTAACTACAATGAGCAGTTCTTC. The encoded protein is CASSPRSNYNEQFF. The full variable domain, with the rest looked up from reference TRBV5-6 and TRBJ2-1, is DAGVTQSPTHLIKTRGQQVTLRCSPKSGHDTVSWYQQALGQGPQFIFQYYEEEERQRGNFPDRFSGHQFPNYSSELNVNALLLGDSALYLCASSPRSNYNEQFFGPGTRLTVL.

Only a few counts were recorded for this clonotype. This chain joins TRBV9 and TRBJ1-6; D ambiguous. V was pared by 0 bases and J by 10 bases, with 11 bases between. The CDR3 loop spans 14 amino acids. Germline CDR1 and CDR2: SGDLS and YYNGEE. The CDR3 protein is CASSVGPSFSPLHF. The CDR3 nucleotides read TGTGCCAGCAGCGTAGGTCCGTCCTTCTCACCCCTCCACTTT.

The J gene is TRBJ2-4, the V gene TRBV20-1; no clear D gene. Germline values: CDR1 DFQATT, CDR2 SNEGSKA (reference sequence). Trimming left V 3 bases short and J 4 bases short, with 13 bases between. The CDR3 runs to 14 residues. CDR3 nucleotides: TGCAGTGCTAGCGTAGGCCACTATAAAAACATTCAGTACTTC. Translating gives CSASVGHYKNIQYF.

The sample holds a few counts of this clonotype. The rearrangement uses TRBV7-9 and TRBJ2-7; 7 bases agree with TRBD1. This CDR3 has 16 residues. With 3 bases clipped from V and 0 bases from J, the junction kept 8 bases outside the gene matches. CDR1 and CDR2 from the germline V gene are SEHNR and FQNEAQ (reference sequence). The CDR3 region has the DNA TGTGCCAGCAGCTTCGAGGGACAGACTTACTCCTACGAGCAGTACTTC. It translates to CASSFEGQTYSYEQYF.

This chain uses TRBV11-2 with TRBJ2-1, with a weak D call TRBD2 (6 bases). This CDR3 is built from 20 residues. The germline V and J ends were trimmed by 4 bases and 3 bases, with 28 bases remaining between them. The germline gives CDR1 SGHAT, CDR2 FQNNGV. CDR3 coding DNA: TGTGCCAGCAGCTCGCCCCTAGTCCCTACCGGCGGGATTTTCTACAATGAGCAGTTCTTC. Translation: CASSSPLVPTGGIFYNEQFF.

The V call is TRBV10-3, the J call TRBJ2-2; 10 bases agree with TRBD1. Germline V CDR1 and CDR2: ENHRY, SYGVKD. The trim removed 0 bases at V and 5 bases at J, leaving 3 bases unmatched. This CDR3 spans 16 amino acids. The CDR3 DNA sequence: TGTGCCATCAGTGAGTCGGGACAGGGGAGGACCGGGGAGCTGTTTTTT. Its protein is CAISESGQGRTGELFF.